Shown below are 18 T cell receptor beta chains from a single sample sequenced in a study of blood T cell repertoires in COVID-19. Produced via immunoSEQ multiplex PCR; TCRdb's table is partial and in-frame only. The sample consists of around 280,000 clones, around 84% of them appearing once. Sequencing used peripheral blood. The origin of the receptors is a man aged 65-85 years with acute or convalescent COVID-19.

V gene TRBV7-2 combines with J gene TRBJ1-2, with 7 nucleotides matching TRBD1. The V segment lost 4 bases and the J segment 4 bases; nucleotides outside the gene matches: 12. This CDR3 contains 16 residues. CDR1 and CDR2 from the germline V gene are SGHTA and FQGNSA. The CDR3, as DNA: TGTGCCAGCAGCTCCATGTTAGGGACAGCGGTCTATGGCTACACCTTC. Translating gives CASSSMLGTAVYGYTF.

This clone turned up a few times. CDR3 loop: CASSLGAGGVNEQFF. The CDR3 DNA sequence: TGTGCCAGCAGTTTAGGGGCAGGGGGTGTCAATGAGCAGTTCTTC. The chain recombines TRBV28 with TRBJ2-1; 7 bases align to TRBD1. With V trimmed by 2 bases and J by 6 bases, 7 bases remained unmatched. Germline CDR1 reads MDHEN; CDR2 reads SYDVKM. The CDR3 runs 15 residues.

The V call is TRBV12-3 or TRBV12-4, the J call TRBJ2-2; D unresolved. This CDR3 has 13 amino acids. V lost 5 bases, J lost 2 bases, and 6 bases lay in between. CDR3 sequence reads: CASSHRNTGELFF. The CDR3 DNA reads TGTGCCAGCAGTCACAGAAACACCGGGGAGCTGTTTTTT.

Comment on this clone: One end of the junction varies from germline; a read error may be responsible. The rearrangement joins TRBV28 to TRBJ2-4; D gene uncertain. Germline-derived CDR1 and CDR2 are MDHEN and SYDVKM. CDR3 length: 9 amino acids. The CDR3 nucleotides are TGTGCCAGCAGCCCTCCTCTTAACTTC. It translates to CASSPPLNF.

J is TRBJ1-4 and V is TRBV7-9; TRBD1 matches 9 bases. Germline assignment: CDR1 SEHNR and CDR2 FQNEAQ (reference sequence). The CDR3 extends over 15 amino acids. After removal of 1 base from V and 8 bases from J, the junction contained 5 bases not matched to a gene. The CDR3 sequence is CASSLVGTGLEKLFF. CDR3 coding DNA: TGTGCCAGCAGCTTAGTCGGGACAGGGTTAGAAAAACTGTTTTTT.

V gene TRBV12-3 or TRBV12-4 combines with J gene TRBJ2-3; unclear D gene. The ends were cut back, 8 bases at V and 2 bases at J, with 5 bases in the middle. This CDR3 is built from 11 residues. This chain's CDR3 is CASSNTDTQYF. CDR3 coding DNA: TGTGCCAGCTCAAACACAGATACGCAGTATTTT.

This chain connects TRBV30 to TRBJ2-7, with TRBD1 matching over 9 bases. The CDR3 runs 14 residues. V shed 6 bases and J 3 bases; nucleotides not matched to a gene: 9. Looked up from germline, CDR1 is GTSNPN and CDR2 is SVGIG (reference sequence). CDR3 sequence (DNA): TGTGCCTGCAATTACCGGGACAGGGTCTACGAGCAGTACTTC. Its protein product is CACNYRDRVYEQYF.

The chain employs TRBV7-2 and TRBJ1-6; maybe TRBD1 (6 bases). The CDR3 contains 14 residues. CDR1 SGHTA and CDR2 FQGNSA come from the germline V gene. V lost 3 bases and J lost 15, with 18 bases in between. The CDR3 loop reads CASSFDRWETGLHF. The DNA for the CDR3 is TGTGCCAGCAGCTTCGACAGGTGGGAAACGGGCCTCCACTTT. The complete variable domain, with remaining parts taken from reference TRBV7-2 and TRBJ1-6, reads GAGVSQSPSNKVTEKGKDVELRCDPISGHTALYWYRQSLGQGLEFLIYFQGNSAPDKSGLPSDRFSAERTGGSVSTLTIQRTQQEDSAVYLCASSFDRWETGLHFGNGTRLTVT.

This clone was detected only a few times. The V gene is TRBV6-1, the J gene TRBJ2-2; TRBD2 matches at 11 bases. Germline values: CDR1 MNHNS, CDR2 SASEGT. The CDR3 length is 16 residues. V dropped 4 bases and J dropped 4; count of bases not matched to a gene: 5. Here the CDR3 DNA reads TGTGCCAGCAGTGCCTTAGCGGGGGGGCCCACCGGGGAGCTGTTTTTT. It specifies CASSALAGGPTGELFF.

The chain links TRBV11-2 to TRBJ2-1; 8 positions match TRBD1. The CDR3 consists of 16 residues. Germline CDR1 and CDR2: SGHAT and FQNNGV. J gave up 5 bases and V 2 bases, and 8 bases lay outside the gene matches. The CDR3 spells CASSLLSGQGDNEQFF. The CDR3 DNA reads as TGTGCCAGCAGCTTACTTTCCGGACAGGGAGACAATGAGCAGTTCTTC.

The gene calls are TRBV7-8 and TRBJ1-5; D call uncertain. With 0 bases removed from V and 7 bases from J, the gap between germline ends came to 7 bases. Germline V gives CDR1 SGHVS, CDR2 FQNEAQ. There are 13 residues in the CDR3. The DNA for the CDR3 is TGTGCCAGCAGCTTAGCCCCCAGGCAGCCCCAGCATTTT. Protein sequence: CASSLAPRQPQHF.

The chain employs TRBV20-1 and TRBJ2-5; 7 nucleotides match TRBD2. After removal of 3 bases from V and 4 bases from J, the junction contained 8 bases not matched to a gene. The germline V gene has CDR1 DFQATT and CDR2 SNEGSKA (reference sequence). The CDR3 spans 14 residues. CDR3 bases: TGCAGTGCTAGTGCCAGAGGGACTACAGAGACCCAGTACTTC. It yields the protein CSASARGTTETQYF.

The chain joins TRBV7-2 to TRBJ2-1, with TRBD2 matching over 10 bases. Looked up from germline, CDR1 is SGHTA and CDR2 is FQGNSA. CDR3 length equals 16 residues. The V gene end was trimmed by 4 bases and the J gene end by 3 bases; junction bases not matched to a gene: 6. CDR3 protein: CASSSRTSGNYNEQFF. CDR3 nucleotides: TGTGCCAGCAGCTCCCGGACTAGCGGTAACTACAATGAGCAGTTCTTC.

The chain has TRBV14 and TRBJ1-3, with unresolved D. This CDR3 is built from 14 residues. Germline CDR1 and CDR2: SGHDN and FVKESK. Trimming shortened V by 0 bases and J by 4 bases, and 7 bases separated the two germline ends. The CDR3 region is CASSQDGRGNTIYF. As DNA, the CDR3 is TGTGCCAGCAGCCAAGATGGTCGGGGAAACACCATATATTTT.

This rearrangement joins TRBV19 to TRBJ1-6, with 8 bases fitting TRBD1. From germline, CDR1 is LNHDA and CDR2 SQIVND (reference sequence). J lost 6 bases, V lost 5 bases, and 9 bases had no gene match. This CDR3 has 16 residues. The CDR3 sequence is CASSLAGTGFNSPLHF. The CDR3 DNA is TGTGCCAGTAGTCTCGCCGGGACAGGCTTTAATTCACCCCTCCACTTT.

This clone came up many times. This rearrangement joins TRBV7-2 to TRBJ1-5, with D tentatively TRBD1 (6 bases). V shed 5 bases and J shed 0 bases, with 17 bases lying between them. Per the germline V gene, CDR1 is SGHTA and CDR2 is FQGNSA. The CDR3 runs to 17 residues. The CDR3: CASSPPEKGDSNQPQHF. In nucleotides, the CDR3 is TGTGCCAGCAGCCCACCGGAGAAGGGGGATAGCAATCAGCCCCAGCATTTT.

V is TRBV27 and J is TRBJ2-3; 7 positions match TRBD1. V gave up 3 bases and J gave up 6 bases; unmatched junction bases: 6. Germline V gene sequence: CDR1 MNHEY, CDR2 SMNVEV (reference sequence). The CDR3 is 14 amino acids. This CDR3 reads CASSFWDRLDTQYF. The CDR3, as DNA: TGTGCCAGCAGTTTTTGGGACAGACTCGATACGCAGTATTTT.

For the CDR3, the DNA is TGTGCCAGCAGCTTAGGGACAGGGGCCTCCTACGAGCAGTACTTC. Its protein product is CASSLGTGASYEQYF. This chain joins TRBV7-2 and TRBJ2-7; 9 bases align to TRBD1. The V gene end was trimmed by 1 base and the J gene end by 0 bases; junction bases not matched to a gene: 1. Germline V CDR1 and CDR2: SGHTA, FQGNSA. The CDR3 length is 15 residues.